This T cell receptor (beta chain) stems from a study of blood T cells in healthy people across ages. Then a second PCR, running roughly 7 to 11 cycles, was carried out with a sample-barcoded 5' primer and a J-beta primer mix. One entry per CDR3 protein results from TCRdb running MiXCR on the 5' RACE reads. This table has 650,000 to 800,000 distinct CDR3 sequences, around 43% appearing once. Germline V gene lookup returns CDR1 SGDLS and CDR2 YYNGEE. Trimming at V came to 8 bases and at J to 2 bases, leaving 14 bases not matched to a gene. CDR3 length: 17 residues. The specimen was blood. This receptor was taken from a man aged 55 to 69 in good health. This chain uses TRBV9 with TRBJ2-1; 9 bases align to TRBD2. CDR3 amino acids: CASGEGGLAGTYNEQFF. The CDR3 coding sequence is TGTGCCAGTGGGGAGGGAGGGCTAGCGGGAACCTACAATGAGCAGTTCTTC.